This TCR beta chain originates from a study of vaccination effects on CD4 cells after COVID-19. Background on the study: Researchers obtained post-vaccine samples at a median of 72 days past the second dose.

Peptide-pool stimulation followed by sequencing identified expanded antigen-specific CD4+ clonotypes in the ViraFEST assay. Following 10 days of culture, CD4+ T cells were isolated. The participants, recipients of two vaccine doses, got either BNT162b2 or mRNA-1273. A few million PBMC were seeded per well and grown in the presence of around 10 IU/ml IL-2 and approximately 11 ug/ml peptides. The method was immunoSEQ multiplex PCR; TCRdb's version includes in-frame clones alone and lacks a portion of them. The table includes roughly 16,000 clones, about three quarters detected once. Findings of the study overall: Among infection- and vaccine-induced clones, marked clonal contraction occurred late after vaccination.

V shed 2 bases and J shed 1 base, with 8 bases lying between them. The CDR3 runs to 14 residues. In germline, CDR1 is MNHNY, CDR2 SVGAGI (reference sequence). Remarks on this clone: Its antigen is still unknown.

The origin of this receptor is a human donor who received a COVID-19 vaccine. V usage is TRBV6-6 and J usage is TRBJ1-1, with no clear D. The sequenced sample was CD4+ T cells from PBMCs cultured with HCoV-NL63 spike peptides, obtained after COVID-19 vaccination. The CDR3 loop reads CASSYKVGNTEAFF. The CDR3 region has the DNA TGTGCCAGCAGTTACAAGGTCGGGAACACTGAAGCTTTCTTT.